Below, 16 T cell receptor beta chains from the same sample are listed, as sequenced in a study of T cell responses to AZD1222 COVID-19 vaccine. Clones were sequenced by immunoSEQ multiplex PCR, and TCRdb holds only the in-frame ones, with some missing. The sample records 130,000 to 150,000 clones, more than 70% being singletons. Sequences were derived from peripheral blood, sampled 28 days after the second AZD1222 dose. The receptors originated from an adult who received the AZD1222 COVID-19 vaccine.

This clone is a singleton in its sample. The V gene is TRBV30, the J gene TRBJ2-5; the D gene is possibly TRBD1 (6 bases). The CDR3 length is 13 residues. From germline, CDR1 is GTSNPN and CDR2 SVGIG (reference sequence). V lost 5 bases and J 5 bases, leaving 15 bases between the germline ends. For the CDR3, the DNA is TGTGCCTGGGGCAAACAGGGAAGGGAGACCCAGTACTTC. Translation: CAWGKQGRETQYF.

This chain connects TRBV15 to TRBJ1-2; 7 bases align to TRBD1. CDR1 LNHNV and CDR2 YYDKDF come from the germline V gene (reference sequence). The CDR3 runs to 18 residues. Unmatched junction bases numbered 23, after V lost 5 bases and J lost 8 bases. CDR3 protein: CATSARIGTVPPRGGYTF. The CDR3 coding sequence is TGTGCCACCAGCGCCCGGATTGGGACAGTTCCCCCTCGGGGGGGCTACACCTTC.

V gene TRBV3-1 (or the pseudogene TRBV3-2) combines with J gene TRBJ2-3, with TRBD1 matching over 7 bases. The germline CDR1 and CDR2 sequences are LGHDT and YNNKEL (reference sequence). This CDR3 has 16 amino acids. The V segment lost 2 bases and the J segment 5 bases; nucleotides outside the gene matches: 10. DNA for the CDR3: TGTGCCAGCAGCCAATACCCGAGGGGGCATGAAGATACGCAGTATTTT. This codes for CASSQYPRGHEDTQYF.

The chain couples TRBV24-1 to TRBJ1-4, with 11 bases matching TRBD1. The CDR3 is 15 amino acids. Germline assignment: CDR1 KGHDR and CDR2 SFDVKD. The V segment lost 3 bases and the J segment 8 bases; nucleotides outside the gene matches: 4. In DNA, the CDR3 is TGTGCCACCAGTGATCCCGGGACAGGGGGGGAAAAACTGTTTTTT. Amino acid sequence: CATSDPGTGGEKLFF.

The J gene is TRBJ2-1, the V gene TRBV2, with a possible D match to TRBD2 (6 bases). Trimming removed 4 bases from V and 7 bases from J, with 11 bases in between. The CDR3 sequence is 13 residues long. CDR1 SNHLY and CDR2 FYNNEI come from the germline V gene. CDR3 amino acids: CASSGGTGNEQFF. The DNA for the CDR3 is TGTGCCAGCAGTGGCGGGACCGGGAATGAGCAGTTCTTC.

DNA for the CDR3: TGTGCCAGCAGTTTATCCCGGACGGTGAACACTGAAGCTTTCTTT. Its translation: CASSLSRTVNTEAFF. The rearrangement links TRBV27 to TRBJ1-1; no clear D gene. V lost 0 bases and J 0 bases, leaving 8 bases between the germline ends. CDR1 and CDR2 (germline): MNHEY, SMNVEV (reference sequence). The length of the CDR3 is 15 residues.

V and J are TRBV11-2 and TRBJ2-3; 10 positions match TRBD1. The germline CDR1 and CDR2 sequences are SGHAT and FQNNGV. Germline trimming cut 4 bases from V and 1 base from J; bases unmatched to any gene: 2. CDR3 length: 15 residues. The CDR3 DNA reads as TGTGCCAGCAGCTCCGGGACAGGGGGCACAGATACGCAGTATTTT. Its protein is CASSSGTGGTDTQYF.

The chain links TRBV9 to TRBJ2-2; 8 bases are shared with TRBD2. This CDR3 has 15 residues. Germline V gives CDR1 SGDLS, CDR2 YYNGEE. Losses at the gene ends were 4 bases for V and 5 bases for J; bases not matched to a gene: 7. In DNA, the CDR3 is TGTGCCAGCAGCTTCCGGGCTAGCGGGACCGGGGAGCTGTTTTTT. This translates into CASSFRASGTGELFF.

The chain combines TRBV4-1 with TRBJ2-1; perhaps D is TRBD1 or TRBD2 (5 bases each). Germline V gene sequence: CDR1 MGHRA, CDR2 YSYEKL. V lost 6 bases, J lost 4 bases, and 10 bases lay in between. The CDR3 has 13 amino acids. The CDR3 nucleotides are TGCGCCAGCAGGGGGGAATCGTACAATGAGCAGTTCTTC. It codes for CASRGESYNEQFF.

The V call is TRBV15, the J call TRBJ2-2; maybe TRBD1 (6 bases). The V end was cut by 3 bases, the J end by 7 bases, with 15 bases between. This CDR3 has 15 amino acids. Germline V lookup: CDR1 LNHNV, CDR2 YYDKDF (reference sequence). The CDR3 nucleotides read TGTGCCACCAGCAGTTTAGCAGGGGCGGGCGGGGAGCTGTTTTTT. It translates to CATSSLAGAGGELFF.

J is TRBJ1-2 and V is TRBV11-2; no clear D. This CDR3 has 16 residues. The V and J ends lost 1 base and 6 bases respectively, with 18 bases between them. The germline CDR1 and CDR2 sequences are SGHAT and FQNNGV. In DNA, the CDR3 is TGTGCCAGCAGCTTAGCCGCCTCAGGATCTTGGAATGGCTACACCTTC. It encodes CASSLAASGSWNGYTF.

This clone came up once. The CDR3 here is CASSIGGGSSYNEQFF. For the CDR3, the DNA is TGTGCCAGTAGTATAGGGGGGGGATCCTCCTACAATGAGCAGTTCTTC. The rearrangement uses TRBV19 and TRBJ2-1; the match to TRBD2 covers 7 bases. This CDR3 comprises 16 residues. Germline V gene sequence: CDR1 LNHDA, CDR2 SQIVND (reference sequence). The V gene end was trimmed by 1 base and the J gene end by 0 bases; junction bases not matched to a gene: 3.

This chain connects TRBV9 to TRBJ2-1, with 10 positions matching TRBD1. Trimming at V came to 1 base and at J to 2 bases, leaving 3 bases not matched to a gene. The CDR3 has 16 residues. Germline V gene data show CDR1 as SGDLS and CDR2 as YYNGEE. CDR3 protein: CASSVTGTGAYNEQFF. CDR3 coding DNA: TGTGCCAGCAGCGTAACTGGGACAGGGGCCTACAATGAGCAGTTCTTC.

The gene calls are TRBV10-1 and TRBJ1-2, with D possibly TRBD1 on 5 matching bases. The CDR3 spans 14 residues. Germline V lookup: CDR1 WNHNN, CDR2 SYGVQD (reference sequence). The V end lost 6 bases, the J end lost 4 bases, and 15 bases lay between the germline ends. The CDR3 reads CASSPGVASYGYTF. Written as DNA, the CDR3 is TGCGCCAGCAGCCCGGGGGTGGCGAGCTATGGCTACACCTTC.

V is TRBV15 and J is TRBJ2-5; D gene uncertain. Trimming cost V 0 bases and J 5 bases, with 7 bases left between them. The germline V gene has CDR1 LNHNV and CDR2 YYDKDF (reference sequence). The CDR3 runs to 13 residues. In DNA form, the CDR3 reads TGTGCCACCAGCAGAGACCAGGAGGAGACCCAGTACTTC. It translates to CATSRDQEETQYF.

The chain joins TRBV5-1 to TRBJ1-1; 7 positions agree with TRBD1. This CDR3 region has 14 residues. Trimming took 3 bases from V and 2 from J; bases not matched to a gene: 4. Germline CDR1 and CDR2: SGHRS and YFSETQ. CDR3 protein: CASSYQGENTEAFF. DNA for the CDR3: TGCGCCAGCAGCTACCAGGGGGAAAACACTGAAGCTTTCTTT.